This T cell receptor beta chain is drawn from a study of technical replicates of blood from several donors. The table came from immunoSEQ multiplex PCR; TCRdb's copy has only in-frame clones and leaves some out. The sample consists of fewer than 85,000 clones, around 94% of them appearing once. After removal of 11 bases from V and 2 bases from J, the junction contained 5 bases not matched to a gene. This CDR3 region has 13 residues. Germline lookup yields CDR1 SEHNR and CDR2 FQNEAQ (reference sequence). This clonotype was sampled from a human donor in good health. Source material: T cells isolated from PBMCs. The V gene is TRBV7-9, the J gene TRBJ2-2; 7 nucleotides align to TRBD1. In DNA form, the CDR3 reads TGTGCCCCACGACAGGGTAACACCGGGGAGCTGTTTTTT. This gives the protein CAPRQGNTGELFF.